These T cell receptor beta chains were read from a single sample in a study of blood T cells in healthy people across ages. One entry per CDR3 protein results from TCRdb running MiXCR on the 5' RACE reads. The sample has some 880,000 distinct CDR3 sequences; 35% to 40% are singletons. Sample: blood. The receptors originated from a man between 18 and 35 years old in good health. The CDR3 runs from the conserved cysteine through the conserved F or W. Each record gives: CDR3 DNA, CDR3 protein, clone size, V gene, D gene, J gene. D genes are given only for firm matches. Expanded clones get a size class; other rows say once, few or many, or leave the size out.

CDR3 DNA: TGTGCCAGCAGTTCATCAGGGTTCGCCCAAGAGACCCAGTACTTC; CDR3 protein: CASSSSGFAQETQYF; clone size: few; V gene: TRBV6-2/TRBV6-3; D gene: .; J gene: TRBJ2-5
CDR3 DNA: TGTGCCAGCAGCCAGGGGGCTAACAATTCACCCCTCCACTTT; CDR3 protein: CASSQGANNSPLHF; clone size: .; V gene: TRBV2; D gene: TRBD1; J gene: TRBJ1-6
CDR3 DNA: TGTGCCAGCAACCCTAGCGGGAGAAAGGGCGAGCAGTACTTC; CDR3 protein: CASNPSGRKGEQYF; clone size: .; V gene: TRBV6-2/TRBV6-3; D gene: TRBD2; J gene: TRBJ2-7
CDR3 DNA: TGTGTCAGCAGTCAACAGGTGTTGGCAGGGCAGTACTTC; CDR3 protein: CVSSQQVLAGQYF; clone size: .; V gene: TRBV27; D gene: .; J gene: TRBJ2-5
CDR3 DNA: TGTGCCAGCAGCTCAGGGAGGGCGTCCTACAAGCAGTACTTC; CDR3 protein: CASSSGRASYKQYF; clone size: .; V gene: TRBV7-8; D gene: TRBD2; J gene: TRBJ2-7
CDR3 DNA: TGCAGTGCTAGAGATCCGGAGACGACAGGGGGTCGCGAGCAGTACTTC; CDR3 protein: CSARDPETTGGREQYF; clone size: .; V gene: TRBV20-1; D gene: TRBD1; J gene: TRBJ2-7
CDR3 DNA: TGCAGTGCCCCGACTAGCGGGGGGACCACGACCCAGTACTTC; CDR3 protein: CSAPTSGGTTTQYF; clone size: few; V gene: TRBV20-1; D gene: TRBD2; J gene: TRBJ2-5
CDR3 DNA: TGTGCCAGCAGCTTAGGACAACCCCTCCACTTT; CDR3 protein: CASSLGQPLHF; clone size: .; V gene: TRBV13; D gene: .; J gene: TRBJ1-6
CDR3 DNA: TGTGCCAGCAGGACAAGTATACAAGAGACCCAGTACTTC; CDR3 protein: CASRTSIQETQYF; clone size: many; V gene: TRBV6-5; D gene: .; J gene: TRBJ2-5
CDR3 DNA: TGCGCCAGCAGCCAAGAGCCAAGGACACAAATCTCCTACGAGCAGTACTTC; CDR3 protein: CASSQEPRTQISYEQYF; clone size: few; V gene: TRBV4-3; D gene: .; J gene: TRBJ2-7
CDR3 DNA: TGTGCCAGCAGTGACTGGACAGGGGAGGAGACCCAGTACTTC; CDR3 protein: CASSDWTGEETQYF; clone size: many; V gene: TRBV2; D gene: TRBD1; J gene: TRBJ2-5
CDR3 DNA: TGTGCCAGCAGTGAATCAGGGACGAAGCAGTATTTT; CDR3 protein: CASSESGTKQYF; clone size: many; V gene: TRBV2; D gene: .; J gene: TRBJ2-3
CDR3 DNA: TGCAGTGCTGGGGGACAGGGGAATTCAGGCTCGATTTACGAGCAGTACTTC; CDR3 protein: CSAGGQGNSGSIYEQYF; clone size: .; V gene: TRBV20-1; D gene: TRBD1; J gene: TRBJ2-7
CDR3 DNA: TGCAGTGCTAGAGATTTTAAGGGGACTAATGAAAAACTGTTTTTT; CDR3 protein: CSARDFKGTNEKLFF; clone size: .; V gene: TRBV20-1; D gene: .; J gene: TRBJ1-4
CDR3 DNA: TGCAGTGCTCGAACTTTAACGGGGGCCGCTCCCACAGATACGCAGTATTTT; CDR3 protein: CSARTLTGAAPTDTQYF; clone size: .; V gene: TRBV20-1; D gene: .; J gene: TRBJ2-3
CDR3 DNA: TGTGCCACCAGCAGCGACCTAGGACAGCAAGAGACCCAGTACTTC; CDR3 protein: CATSSDLGQQETQYF; clone size: .; V gene: TRBV15; D gene: .; J gene: TRBJ2-5
CDR3 DNA: TGTGCCAGCAGCTGGGGGACAGGAGGGATATACGAGCAGTACTTC; CDR3 protein: CASSWGTGGIYEQYF; clone size: few; V gene: TRBV6-2/TRBV6-3; D gene: TRBD1; J gene: TRBJ2-7
CDR3 DNA: TGTGCCACCAGCAACCGACAGATAATGAACACTGAAGCTTTCTTT; CDR3 protein: CATSNRQIMNTEAFF; clone size: once; V gene: TRBV15; D gene: .; J gene: TRBJ1-1
CDR3 DNA: TGTGCCAGCAGTTTTCTAATTGGGGCGGGGAGCTCCTACGAGCAGTACTTC; CDR3 protein: CASSFLIGAGSSYEQYF; clone size: many; V gene: TRBV27; D gene: .; J gene: TRBJ2-7
CDR3 DNA: TGTGCCAGTAGTAGAAACAGGGGGCGAGCAGATACGCAGTATTTT; CDR3 protein: CASSRNRGRADTQYF; clone size: .; V gene: TRBV19; D gene: TRBD1; J gene: TRBJ2-3
CDR3 DNA: TGCGCCAGCAGCTTGGAATCCGACAGAGTAAACATTCAGTACTTC; CDR3 protein: CASSLESDRVNIQYF; clone size: .; V gene: TRBV5-1; D gene: .; J gene: TRBJ2-4
CDR3 DNA: TGTGCCAGCAGCTTAGGCGGACAGGGGAGAAGCACTAATGAAAAACTGTTTTTT; CDR3 protein: CASSLGGQGRSTNEKLFF; clone size: .; V gene: TRBV7-8; D gene: TRBD1; J gene: TRBJ1-4
CDR3 DNA: TGCGCCAGCAGCCGGCAGGGACTAGCGGCAAGCACAGATACGCAGTATTTT; CDR3 protein: CASSRQGLAASTDTQYF; clone size: few; V gene: TRBV4-1; D gene: TRBD2; J gene: TRBJ2-3
CDR3 DNA: TGTGCCAGCAGACCGGGGGGGGTATGGGAGCAGTACTTC; CDR3 protein: CASRPGGVWEQYF; clone size: .; V gene: TRBV6-5; D gene: TRBD2; J gene: TRBJ2-7
CDR3 DNA: TGTGCCAGCAGTAGCATATACACAGATACGCCGTATTTT; CDR3 protein: CASSSIYTDTPYF; clone size: .; V gene: TRBV11-3; D gene: .; J gene: TRBJ2-3
CDR3 DNA: TGCGCCAGCAGCTTGGACAGGCCCCGCTCTGGAAACACCATATATTTT; CDR3 protein: CASSLDRPRSGNTIYF; clone size: .; V gene: TRBV5-1; D gene: .; J gene: TRBJ1-3
CDR3 DNA: TGCAGTGCTAGGGACAGCTTAACAGATACGCAGTATTTT; CDR3 protein: CSARDSLTDTQYF; clone size: few; V gene: TRBV20-1; D gene: .; J gene: TRBJ2-3
CDR3 DNA: TGTGCCAGCAGGGAAGACTCCCCCGGGGGGCTTCATCGACCTACCTTTTACGAGCAGTACTTC; CDR3 protein: CASREDSPGGLHRPTFYEQYF; clone size: many; V gene: TRBV12-3/TRBV12-4; D gene: .; J gene: TRBJ2-7
CDR3 DNA: TGCGCCAGCAGCGAGCGACTAGCGGGGGAGACCCAGTACTTC; CDR3 protein: CASSERLAGETQYF; clone size: many; V gene: TRBV4-1; D gene: TRBD2; J gene: TRBJ2-5
CDR3 DNA: TGTGCCAGCAGCCTAGGGGGGGGGTATTCACCCCTCCACTTT; CDR3 protein: CASSLGGGYSPLHF; clone size: .; V gene: TRBV13; D gene: .; J gene: TRBJ1-6
CDR3 DNA: TGTGCCAGCAGTGAGGGCCGAGGGAGTTCCTACAATGAGCAGTACTTC; CDR3 protein: CASSEGRGSSYNEQYF; clone size: .; V gene: TRBV25-1; D gene: .; J gene: TRBJ2-7
CDR3 DNA: TGTGCTAGCAGCTTAGGGGGGTCCACTGAGCAGTTCTTC; CDR3 protein: CASSLGGSTEQFF; clone size: many; V gene: TRBV7-7; D gene: .; J gene: TRBJ2-1
CDR3 DNA: TGCGCCAGCAGCCAAGATATGGGCAGGACTGAGAACGGGGAGCTGTTTTTT; CDR3 protein: CASSQDMGRTENGELFF; clone size: .; V gene: TRBV4-3; D gene: .; J gene: TRBJ2-2
CDR3 DNA: TGTGCCTGGGATAGCGGGAGAGGCAATGAGCAGTTCTTC; CDR3 protein: CAWDSGRGNEQFF; clone size: many; V gene: TRBV30; D gene: TRBD2; J gene: TRBJ2-1
CDR3 DNA: TGTGCCAGCAGCCAGAGGACAGAAGAGACCCAGTACTTC; CDR3 protein: CASSQRTEETQYF; clone size: many; V gene: TRBV7-2; D gene: .; J gene: TRBJ2-5
CDR3 DNA: TGTGCCAGCAGCCTCGACAGGGTCATGGGCAATGAGCAGTACTTC; CDR3 protein: CASSLDRVMGNEQYF; clone size: .; V gene: TRBV7-2; D gene: TRBD1; J gene: TRBJ2-7
CDR3 DNA: TGTGCCAGCAGCCAAGGTTCCCTGCAGGGGACCCAGTACTTC; CDR3 protein: CASSQGSLQGTQYF; clone size: .; V gene: TRBV14; D gene: .; J gene: TRBJ2-5
CDR3 DNA: TGTGCCAGCAGCGTGGACAGTAGAGGGGGAAGGGAAAAACTGTTTTTT; CDR3 protein: CASSVDSRGGREKLFF; clone size: .; V gene: TRBV9; D gene: .; J gene: TRBJ1-4
CDR3 DNA: TGTGCCAGCAGTGCAGACAGGGTCGGTCAGCCCCAGCATTTT; CDR3 protein: CASSADRVGQPQHF; clone size: .; V gene: TRBV12-3/TRBV12-4; D gene: TRBD1; J gene: TRBJ1-5
CDR3 DNA: TGTGCGGGGGAGGGCACAGATACGCAGTATTTT; CDR3 protein: CAGEGTDTQYF; clone size: many; V gene: TRBV20-1; D gene: TRBD2; J gene: TRBJ2-3
CDR3 DNA: TGCAGCGTAGGGGCAGGGCCGGCAGGAACTAATGAAAAACTGTTTTTT; CDR3 protein: CSVGAGPAGTNEKLFF; clone size: few; V gene: TRBV20-1; D gene: .; J gene: TRBJ1-4
CDR3 DNA: TGCGCCAGCAGCCAAGAGCCCTCAACTTCGGCTGGGGAGCTGTTTTTT; CDR3 protein: CASSQEPSTSAGELFF; clone size: few; V gene: TRBV4-3; D gene: .; J gene: TRBJ2-2
CDR3 DNA: TGTGCCAGCAGTTACGGTTGGGGCACTGAAGCTTTCTTT; CDR3 protein: CASSYGWGTEAFF; clone size: .; V gene: TRBV6-5; D gene: .; J gene: TRBJ1-1
CDR3 DNA: TGTGCCACCGCACAGGGCCGGGGGACTGAAGCTTTCTTT; CDR3 protein: CATAQGRGTEAFF; clone size: .; V gene: TRBV10-3; D gene: .; J gene: TRBJ1-1
CDR3 DNA: TGTGCCAGCAGCTTAGTTGGGACCCCTGGGGAGACCCAGTTCTTC; CDR3 protein: CASSLVGTPGETQFF; clone size: .; V gene: TRBV7-2; D gene: .; J gene: TRBJ2-1
CDR3 DNA: TGCAGTGCCCATTTCACAGGACAAGAGACCCAGTACTTC; CDR3 protein: CSAHFTGQETQYF; clone size: few; V gene: TRBV20-1; D gene: .; J gene: TRBJ2-5
CDR3 DNA: TGTGCCAGCAGCTTATCTACAGGGTCGAACTATGGCTACACCTTC; CDR3 protein: CASSLSTGSNYGYTF; clone size: few; V gene: TRBV7-9; D gene: .; J gene: TRBJ1-2
CDR3 DNA: TGTGCCAGCAGCTTCGGGACACCCGAAGCTTTCTTT; CDR3 protein: CASSFGTPEAFF; clone size: .; V gene: TRBV7-9; D gene: .; J gene: TRBJ1-1
CDR3 DNA: TGTGCCAGCAGCTTATCTCTAGCGGGGGTTATCTCTGGGGCCAACGTCCTGACTTTC; CDR3 protein: CASSLSLAGVISGANVLTF; clone size: once; V gene: TRBV7-2; D gene: TRBD2; J gene: TRBJ2-6
CDR3 DNA: TGTGCCAGCAGACAATGGGGTTGGAATGAGCAGTTCTTC; CDR3 protein: CASRQWGWNEQFF; clone size: .; V gene: TRBV7-9; D gene: .; J gene: TRBJ2-1
CDR3 DNA: TGTGCCAGCTCACTCCTAGCGGGACGCGATACGCAGTATTTT; CDR3 protein: CASSLLAGRDTQYF; clone size: many; V gene: TRBV18; D gene: TRBD2; J gene: TRBJ2-3
CDR3 DNA: TGCAGTGCTAATATCGGCAGCACAGATACGCAGTATTTT; CDR3 protein: CSANIGSTDTQYF; clone size: many; V gene: TRBV20-1; D gene: .; J gene: TRBJ2-3